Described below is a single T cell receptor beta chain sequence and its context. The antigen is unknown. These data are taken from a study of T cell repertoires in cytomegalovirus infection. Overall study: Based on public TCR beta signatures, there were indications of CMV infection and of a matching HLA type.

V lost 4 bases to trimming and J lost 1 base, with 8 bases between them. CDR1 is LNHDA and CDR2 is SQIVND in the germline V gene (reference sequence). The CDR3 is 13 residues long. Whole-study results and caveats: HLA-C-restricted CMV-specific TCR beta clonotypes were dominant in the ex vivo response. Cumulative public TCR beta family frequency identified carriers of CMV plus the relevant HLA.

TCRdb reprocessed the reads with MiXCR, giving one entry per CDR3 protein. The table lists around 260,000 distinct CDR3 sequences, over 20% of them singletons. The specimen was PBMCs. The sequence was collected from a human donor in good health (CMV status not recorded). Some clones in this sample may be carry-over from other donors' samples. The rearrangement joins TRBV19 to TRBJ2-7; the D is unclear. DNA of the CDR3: TGTGCCAGTAGTAATACAGCGTCCTACGAGCAGTACTTC. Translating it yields CASSNTASYEQYF.